What follows are 27 T cell receptor beta chains derived from one specimen sequenced in a study of T cells in Graves' hyperthyroidism and ophthalmopathy. TCR beta CDR3 regions were amplified from RNA transcripts. Carried out on the TCR CDR3, a first-round RT-PCR used the HTBI primer set. TCRdb itself ran the multiplex PCR reads through MiXCR, one entry per CDR3 protein. Of about 640,000 distinct CDR3 sequences in the sample, about 45% were seen once. Sequenced sample: peripheral blood or thyroid tissue (not recorded which). These receptors came from an adult man with Graves' disease, either hyperthyroidism or ophthalmopathy (not recorded which).

The chain recombines TRBV29-1 with TRBJ1-2; no firm D call. The CDR3 has 11 residues. Trimming removed 4 bases at V and 4 bases at J, with 7 bases between. Germline values: CDR1 SQVTM, CDR2 ANQGSEA. CDR3 nucleotides: TGCAGCGTTGCGCCGGGCTATGGCTACACCTTC. Translated, it gives CSVAPGYGYTF. Supplemented by reference TRBV29-1 and TRBJ1-2, the full variable domain reads SAVISQKPSRDICQRGTSLTIQCQVDSQVTMMFWYRQQPGQSLTLIATANQGSEATYESGFVIDKFPISRPNLTFSTLTVSNMSPEDSSIYLCSVAPGYGYTFGSGTRLTVV.

The chain is built from TRBV29-1 and TRBJ1-2; TRBD1 might be the D (6 bases). V was cut by 8 bases and J by 6 bases, with 19 bases left in between. Germline CDR1 is SQVTM and CDR2 is ANQGSEA. This CDR3 comprises 13 residues. CDR3 sequence reads: CSSHLHREDGYTF. The DNA for the CDR3 is TGCAGCTCCCATTTGCACAGGGAGGATGGCTACACCTTC.

This clonotype was seen only a few times. The rearrangement joins TRBV20-1 to TRBJ1-1, with a possible D match to TRBD1 (6 bases). Germline CDR1 DFQATT, CDR2 SNEGSKA (reference sequence). V lost 4 bases and J lost 1, with 10 bases in between. This CDR3 has 13 amino acids. The CDR3 protein is CSAIRDTNTEAFF. Written as DNA, the CDR3 is TGCAGTGCTATCCGGGACACGAACACTGAAGCTTTCTTT.

Only a few counts were recorded for this clonotype. It is unclear where the CDR3 begins or ends on the DNA, so no DNA is shown, and the CDR3 is as TCRdb lists it. The J gene is TRBJ2-2, the V gene TRBV12-3 or TRBV12-4. The length of the CDR3 is 13 amino acids, counting both ends. CDR3 sequence reads: CASSLLRAGELFF.

This clonotype has at least ten counts. The chain uses TRBV7-9 and TRBJ1-6, with 7 bases identical to TRBD1. Germline trimming cut 2 bases from V and 10 bases from J; bases unmatched to any gene: 5. CDR3 length: 14 residues. CDR1 and CDR2 from the germline V gene are SEHNR and FQNEAQ (reference sequence). The CDR3 nucleotides read TGTGCCAGCAGCTTACGACAGGGTACATCACCCCTCCACTTT. Translated: CASSLRQGTSPLHF. Filled out from reference TRBV7-9 and TRBJ1-6, the complete variable domain reads DTGVSQNPRHKITKRGQNVTFRCDPISEHNRLYWYRQTLGQGPEFLTYFQNEAQLEKSRLLSDRFSAERPKGSFSTLEIQRTEQGDSAMYLCASSLRQGTSPLHFGNGTRLTVT.

The chain combines TRBV24-1 with TRBJ1-6; D remains ambiguous. CDR1 and CDR2 from the germline V gene are KGHDR and SFDVKD. The CDR3 consists of 14 residues. With 5 bases removed from V and 2 bases from J, the gap between germline ends came to 6 bases. As DNA, the CDR3 is TGTGCCACCAGTGGGACGGCCTATAATTCACCCCTCCACTTT. This translates into CATSGTAYNSPLHF.

This clonotype showed up just a few times. This chain links TRBV2 with TRBJ2-7; D may be TRBD2 (5 bases). The germline gives CDR1 SNHLY, CDR2 FYNNEI. The CDR3 extends over 15 amino acids. The germline V and J ends were trimmed by 5 bases and 2 bases, with 16 bases remaining between them. The CDR3 DNA reads as TGTGCCAGCAGTCCCGTACTAGGAGTGACCTACGAGCAGTACTTC. Its translation is CASSPVLGVTYEQYF.

This clonotype appeared a few times. V gene TRBV7-8 combines with J gene TRBJ1-2; TRBD1 is a possible D gene (5 bases). Germline V gene sequence: CDR1 SGHVS, CDR2 FQNEAQ. The CDR3 extends over 15 amino acids. The V end was cut by 1 base, the J end by 4 bases, with 13 bases between. The CDR3 nucleotides are TGTGCCAGCAGCTTAGGGCAGGGTGGAGTCTATGGCTACACCTTC. Protein sequence: CASSLGQGGVYGYTF.

Worth noting for this clonotype: A junction end diverges from the germline sequence, so it may reflect a read error. The rearrangement links TRBV7-2 to TRBJ2-5; 9 bases fit TRBD1. Looked up from germline, CDR1 is SGHTA and CDR2 is FQGNSA. The CDR3 has 15 residues. CDR3 coding DNA: TGTGCCGGCAGCTTAGGGGACAGGGACCAAGAGACCCAGTACTTC. This codes for CAGSLGDRDQETQYF.

Ten or more counts support this clonotype. The gene calls are TRBV2 and TRBJ1-2; TRBD1 might be the D (6 bases). The CDR3 sequence is 13 residues long. V was shortened by 7 bases and J by 2 bases, with 11 bases between the two germline ends. CDR1 SNHLY and CDR2 FYNNEI come from the germline V gene. Here the CDR3 DNA reads TGTGCCAGCACGAGACAGGCCAACTATGGCTACACCTTC. As protein: CASTRQANYGYTF.

Ten or more counts support this clonotype. V usage is TRBV29-1 and J usage is TRBJ1-1; 7 positions match TRBD1. With 7 bases clipped from V and 0 bases from J, the junction kept 8 bases outside the gene matches. The CDR3 runs to 14 residues. Germline loops: CDR1 SQVTM, CDR2 ANQGSEA. The DNA for the CDR3 is TGCAGCGACAGGGACAGTGGAATGAACACTGAAGCTTTCTTT. Its protein is CSDRDSGMNTEAFF. The full variable domain, rest sourced from reference TRBV29-1 and TRBJ1-1, is SAVISQKPSRDICQRGTSLTIQCQVDSQVTMMFWYRQQPGQSLTLIATANQGSEATYESGFVIDKFPISRPNLTFSTLTVSNMSPEDSSIYLCSDRDSGMNTEAFFGQGTRLTVV.

The chain joins TRBV12-3 or TRBV12-4 to TRBJ1-5, with 8 bases aligning to TRBD1. CDR3 size: 16 residues. Germline trimming cut 0 bases from V and 3 bases from J; bases unmatched to any gene: 4. The CDR3 nucleotides read TGTGCCAGCAGTTTAGCGAGGACAGGGATCAATCAGCCCCAGCATTTT. Translating gives CASSLARTGINQPQHF.

The sample holds a few counts of this clonotype. The chain employs TRBV5-1 and TRBJ2-5; weak D call: TRBD1 (6 bases). V was trimmed by 4 bases and J by 0 bases, leaving 10 bases between them. The CDR3 loop spans 14 amino acids. The germline V gene encodes CDR1 SGHRS and CDR2 YFSETQ. The CDR3: CASSRTAYQETQYF. Here the CDR3 DNA reads TGCGCCAGCAGCAGGACAGCGTACCAAGAGACCCAGTACTTC.

Comment on this clonotype: A read error is possible here, since a much larger clone lies one base away. The rearrangement joins TRBV4-2 to TRBJ1-6; the match to TRBD1 covers 7 bases. The CDR3 sequence is 16 residues long. Germline V lookup: CDR1 LGHNA, CDR2 YNFKEQ. V was clipped by 0 bases and J by 11 bases; unmatched bases: 10. CDR3 sequence: CASSQDGRGRRPPLHF. The CDR3 region has the DNA TGTGCCAGCAGCCAAGACGGTAGGGGGCGTAGGCCACCCCTCCACTTT.

V and J are TRBV10-3 and TRBJ1-5; no clear D. V lost 2 bases and J 3 bases, leaving 14 bases between the germline ends. This CDR3 region has 16 residues. Germline CDR1 and CDR2: ENHRY and SYGVKD. In nucleotides, the CDR3 is TGTGCCATCAGTGAGCGAGGGCTCGTGATCAATCAGCCCCAGCATTTT. As protein: CAISERGLVINQPQHF.

The chain employs TRBV7-8 and TRBJ2-5, with D possibly called TRBD1 or TRBD2 (6 bases each). CDR1 and CDR2 (germline): SGHVS, FQNEAQ. V lost 0 bases and J 9 bases, leaving 23 bases between the germline ends. The CDR3 length is 17 residues. CDR3 nucleotide sequence: TGTGCCAGCAGCTTAGCATACCGGCCGGGGGCAGATCAGCCCCAGTACTTC. Protein: CASSLAYRPGADQPQYF.

A word on this clonotype: A single base separates this from a much larger clone, so it may be a read error. The chain combines TRBV24-1 with TRBJ1-1, with D possibly being TRBD1 (5 bases). Germline CDR1 is KGHDR and CDR2 is SFDVKD. The V and J ends lost 5 bases and 0 bases respectively, with 9 bases between them. The CDR3 consists of 14 residues. CDR3 coding DNA: TGTGCCACCAGTGTCGGAGGGGTGAACACTGAAGCTTTCTTT. Its protein product is CATSVGGVNTEAFF.

The chain couples TRBV10-3 to TRBJ1-6; D is perhaps TRBD1 (5 bases). The CDR3 is 16 amino acids. Germline values: CDR1 ENHRY, CDR2 SYGVKD. V was shortened by 8 bases and J by 0 bases, with 14 bases between the two germline ends. In DNA form, the CDR3 reads TGTGCCATCCGGGCAGGGACGAGCTCCTATAATTCACCCCTCCACTTT. Protein sequence: CAIRAGTSSYNSPLHF.

The chain joins TRBV15 to TRBJ2-5, with D perhaps matching TRBD1 (5 bases). V gave up 3 bases and J gave up 5 bases, with 7 bases separating them. CDR1 and CDR2 from the germline V gene are LNHNV and YYDKDF (reference sequence). This CDR3 has 12 residues. CDR3 loop: CATSRGRETQYF. CDR3 coding DNA: TGTGCCACCAGCAGGGGGCGGGAGACCCAGTACTTC.

V gene TRBV25-1 combines with J gene TRBJ1-4; 7 bases fit TRBD1. Germline-derived CDR1 and CDR2 are MGHDK and SYGVNS. Unmatched junction bases numbered 2, after V lost 2 bases and J lost 8 bases. The CDR3 is 13 residues long. DNA of the CDR3: TGTGCCAGCAGTGAAACAGGGGTGGAAAAACTGTTTTTT. It codes for CASSETGVEKLFF.

This clonotype was seen more than once but under ten times. The chain employs TRBV7-9 and TRBJ2-7; TRBD2 agrees at 16 bases. This CDR3 region has 16 residues. Germline CDR1 and CDR2: SEHNR and FQNEAQ (reference sequence). After removal of 5 bases from V and 1 base from J, the junction contained 2 bases not matched to a gene. CDR3 sequence reads: CASSMGLAGGSYEQYF. The CDR3 nucleotides are TGTGCCAGCAGCATGGGACTAGCGGGAGGGTCCTACGAGCAGTACTTC.

V gene TRBV29-1 combines with J gene TRBJ2-5; possible D gene TRBD2, 5 bases. Trimming took off 8 bases at V and 0 bases at J, with 19 bases between the two ends. Germline-derived CDR1 and CDR2 are SQVTM and ANQGSEA. The CDR3 runs 15 residues. CDR3 nucleotides: TGCAGCTTAAGCGTGCGGGCAGGCCACCAAGAGACCCAGTACTTC. Protein product: CSLSVRAGHQETQYF. The variable domain in full, completed from reference TRBV29-1 and TRBJ2-5, reads SAVISQKPSRDICQRGTSLTIQCQVDSQVTMMFWYRQQPGQSLTLIATANQGSEATYESGFVIDKFPISRPNLTFSTLTVSNMSPEDSSIYLCSLSVRAGHQETQYFGPGTRLLVL.

This clonotype was counted ten times or more. DNA for the CDR3: TGTGCCAGCAGCGTAGATTGGGACACACTTAACTATGGCTACACCTTC. The encoded protein is CASSVDWDTLNYGYTF. The genes are TRBV9 and TRBJ1-2, with D possibly TRBD1 on 6 matching bases. Between the trimmed V and J ends, which lost 0 bases and 1 base, there was a span of 13 bases. Germline V gene sequence: CDR1 SGDLS, CDR2 YYNGEE. The CDR3 runs to 16 residues. The complete variable domain, with remaining parts taken from reference TRBV9 and TRBJ1-2, reads DSGVTQTPKHLITATGQRVTLRCSPRSGDLSVYWYQQSLDQGLQFLIQYYNGEERAKGNILERFSAQQFPDLHSELNLSSLELGDSALYFCASSVDWDTLNYGYTFGSGTRLTVV.

V usage is TRBV7-9 and J usage is TRBJ2-5; tentative D call: TRBD2 (5 bases). CDR1 SEHNR and CDR2 FQNEAQ come from the germline V gene (reference sequence). V dropped 6 bases and J dropped 3 bases, with 11 bases sitting between them. CDR3 length equals 13 residues. The CDR3 loop is CASRRTGKETQYF. The CDR3, as DNA: TGTGCCAGCAGAAGGACGGGGAAAGAGACCCAGTACTTC.

This clonotype was seen at least ten times. The rearrangement uses TRBV7-9 and TRBJ1-2; TRBD1 aligns across 10 bases. CDR3 length equals 15 residues. Germline V gives CDR1 SEHNR, CDR2 FQNEAQ (reference sequence). Unmatched junction bases numbered 6, after V lost 1 base and J lost 7 bases. This CDR3 reads CASSLGQGAVSGYTF. The CDR3 bases are TGTGCCAGCAGCTTAGGACAGGGGGCAGTGTCTGGCTACACCTTC.

This rearrangement joins TRBV7-3 to TRBJ1-3, with D perhaps TRBD1 (5 bases). The germline V and J ends were trimmed by 5 bases and 8 bases, with 25 bases remaining between them. The CDR3 consists of 17 residues. Germline CDR1 reads SGHTA; CDR2 reads FQGTGA. For the CDR3, the DNA is TGTGCCAGCAGCCCTGAGGACGGTGCAGGGTATGGCTACACCATATATTTT. Protein product: CASSPEDGAGYGYTIYF.

The chain joins TRBV15 to TRBJ1-6, with 12 nucleotides matching TRBD1. Looked up from germline, CDR1 is LNHNV and CDR2 is YYDKDF (reference sequence). Unmatched junction bases numbered 5, after V lost 1 base and J lost 10 bases. The CDR3 runs to 16 residues. The CDR3 region is CATSRAGTGGSSPLHF. In nucleotides, the CDR3 is TGTGCCACCAGCAGAGCCGGGACAGGGGGCTCGTCACCCCTCCACTTT.